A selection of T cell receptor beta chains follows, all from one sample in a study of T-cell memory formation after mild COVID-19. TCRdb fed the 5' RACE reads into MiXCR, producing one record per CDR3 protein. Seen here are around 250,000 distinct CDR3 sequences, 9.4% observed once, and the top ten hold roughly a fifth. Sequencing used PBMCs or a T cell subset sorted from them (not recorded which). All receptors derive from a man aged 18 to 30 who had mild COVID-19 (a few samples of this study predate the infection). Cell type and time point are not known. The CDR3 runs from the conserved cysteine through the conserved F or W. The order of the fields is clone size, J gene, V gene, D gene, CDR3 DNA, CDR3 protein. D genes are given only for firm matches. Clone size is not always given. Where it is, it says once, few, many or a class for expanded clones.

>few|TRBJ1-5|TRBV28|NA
TGTGCCAGCAGCCCCCAGGGTGATAGCAATCAGCCCCAGCATTTT
CASSPQGDSNQPQHF
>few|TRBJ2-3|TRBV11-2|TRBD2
TGTGCCAGCAGCCAGACTAGCGGGGGACTGGGAGATACGCAGTATTTT
CASSQTSGGLGDTQYF
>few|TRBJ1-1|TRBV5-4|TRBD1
TGTGCCAGCAGCGTCGACAGGGGAAACACTGAAGCTTTCTTT
CASSVDRGNTEAFF
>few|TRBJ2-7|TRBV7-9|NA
TGTGCCAGCAGCTTAGTTATCGCAGGGGGGAATTACGAGCAGTACTTC
CASSLVIAGGNYEQYF
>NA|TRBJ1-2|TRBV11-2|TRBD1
TGTGCCAGCAGCTTAGACGGACAGGGGAAAGGGGGCTACACCTTC
CASSLDGQGKGGYTF
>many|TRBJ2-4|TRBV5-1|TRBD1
TGCGCCAGCAGCTTGGGACAGGGGGTTGACAAAAACATTCAGTACTTC
CASSLGQGVDKNIQYF
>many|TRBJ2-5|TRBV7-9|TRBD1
TGTGCCAGCAGCTTATTAAGGGATCTAGGGGGCGAGACCCAGTACTTC
CASSLLRDLGGETQYF
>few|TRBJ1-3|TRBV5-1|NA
TGCGCCAGCAGCTTGGGGACAAGGGGTCCAGGGTCTGTGGCTGGAAACACCATATATTTT
CASSLGTRGPGSVAGNTIYF
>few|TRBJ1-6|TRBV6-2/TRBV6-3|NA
TGTGCCAGCAGTTACAGGGCGGGAGATTCACCCCTCCACTTT
CASSYRAGDSPLHF
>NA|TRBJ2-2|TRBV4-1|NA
TGCGCCATCGGCAATAAGGGCGGGGAGCTGTTTTTT
CAIGNKGGELFF
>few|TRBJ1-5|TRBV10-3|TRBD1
TGTGCCATCAGTGACCCTGGACAGGGCTATACCAATCAGCCCCAGCATTTT
CAISDPGQGYTNQPQHF
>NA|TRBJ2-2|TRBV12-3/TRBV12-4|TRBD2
TGTGCCAGCATGTTCGAGCGGGGGGGCTGGACCGGGGAGCTGTTTTTT
CASMFERGGWTGELFF
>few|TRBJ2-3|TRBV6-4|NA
TGTGCCAGCAGTGACGGGGAGGGCACAGATACGCAGTATTTT
CASSDGEGTDTQYF
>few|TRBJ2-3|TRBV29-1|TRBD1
TGCAGCATTGGACAGGGGCTCGGGGGGAACACAGATACGCAGTATTTT
CSIGQGLGGNTDTQYF
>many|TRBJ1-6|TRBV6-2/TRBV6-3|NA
TGTGCCAGCAGTTTCCGGGGAAGGTCACCCCTCCACTTT
CASSFRGRSPLHF
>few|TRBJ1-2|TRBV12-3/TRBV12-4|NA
TGTGCCAGCAGTTCGACCTGGAATGGCTACACCTTC
CASSSTWNGYTF
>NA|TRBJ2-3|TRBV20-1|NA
TGCAGTGCTAGTCCCCCAGGACCCCCAGATACGCAGTATTTT
CSASPPGPPDTQYF
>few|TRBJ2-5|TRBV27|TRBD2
TGTGCCAGCAGTTTCGGGGGGGCACAGATGGAGACCCAGTACTTC
CASSFGGAQMETQYF
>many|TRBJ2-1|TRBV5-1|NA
TGCGCCAGCAGCTTGCAGGCTAGCTCCTACAATGAGCAGTTCTTC
CASSLQASSYNEQFF
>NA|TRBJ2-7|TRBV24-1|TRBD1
TGTGCCACCAGTGATTTTGGAAGGACAGGGTTCTACGAGCAGTACTTC
CATSDFGRTGFYEQYF
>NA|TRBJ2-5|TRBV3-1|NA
TGTGCCAGCAGCCATCGGGACGGACAAGAGACCCAGTACTTC
CASSHRDGQETQYF
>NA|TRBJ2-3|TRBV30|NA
TGTGCCTGGACGGACCAGTATTTT
CAWTDQYF
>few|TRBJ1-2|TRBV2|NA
TGTGCCAGCAGTGAAGGGGAACTTTACTATGGCTACACCTTC
CASSEGELYYGYTF
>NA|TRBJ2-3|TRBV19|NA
TGTGCGAGTACTAGCCGCACAGATACGCAGTATTTT
CASTSRTDTQYF
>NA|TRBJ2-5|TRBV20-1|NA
TGCAGTGCTAGGTGGGCGACCCTCCAAGAGACCCAGTACTTC
CSARWATLQETQYF
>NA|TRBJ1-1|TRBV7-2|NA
TGTGCCAGCAGCTTAGCGCGACAACGCACTGAAGCTTTCTTT
CASSLARQRTEAFF
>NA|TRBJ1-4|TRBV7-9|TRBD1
TGTGCCAGCAGCCGGACAGGGATCGGCGAAAAACTGTTTTTT
CASSRTGIGEKLFF
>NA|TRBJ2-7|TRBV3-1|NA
TGTGCCAGCAGCCAAGAGGTCGTCGGACTCTACGAGCAGTACTTC
CASSQEVVGLYEQYF
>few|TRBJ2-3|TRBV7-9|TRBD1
TGTGCCAGCAGCTTAGTTGGGACAGGGGGCTCTGGAGATACGCAGTATTTT
CASSLVGTGGSGDTQYF
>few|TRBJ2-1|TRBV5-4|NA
TGTGCCAGCAGCCCCGAGCCTAGTGGCAATGAGCAGTTCTTC
CASSPEPSGNEQFF
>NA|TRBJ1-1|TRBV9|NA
TGTGCCAGCAGCGTCACTTTCTCGAGTGAAGCTTTCTTT
CASSVTFSSEAFF
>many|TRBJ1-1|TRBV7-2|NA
TGTGCCAGCAGCTTACGGGGGGCCGCTTTCTTT
CASSLRGAAFF
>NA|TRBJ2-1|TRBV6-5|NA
TGTGCCAGCTCCCCGAAGGTCGTTAGCGGCTACAATGAGCAGTTCTTC
CASSPKVVSGYNEQFF
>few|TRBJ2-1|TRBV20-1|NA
TGCAGTGCTGGGGCGGGTGCCCCCTACAATGAGCAGTTCTTC
CSAGAGAPYNEQFF
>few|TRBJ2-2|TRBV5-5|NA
TGTGCCAGCACCCCTCAGTACACCGGGGAGCTGTTTTTT
CASTPQYTGELFF
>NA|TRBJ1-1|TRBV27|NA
TGTGCCAGCAGTTTGGGTACGGGGGCAAACACTGAAGCTTTCTTT
CASSLGTGANTEAFF